The present entry profiles one T cell receptor beta chain with its context. The antigen is undetermined. V lost 4 bases and J lost 4, with 10 bases in between. Per the germline V gene, CDR1 is MNHEY and CDR2 is SVGEGT. The CDR3 runs 13 residues. The sample belongs to a study of T cell responses to AZD1222 COVID-19 vaccine. General observations from the study: Repertoires were sampled only after the peak T cell response. Females outnumbered males among donors, who were mostly white British; clonal diversity was possibly underestimated.

The assay was immunoSEQ multiplex PCR, and TCRdb's table has in-frame clones only and misses some. The sample has some 150,000 clones; approximately 85% are singletons. Sequenced here: peripheral blood, sampled 28 days after the second dose of the MenACWY control vaccine. This chain uses TRBV6-2 or TRBV6-3 with TRBJ1-1; TRBD1 is a possible D gene (5 bases). The sequence was obtained from an adult who received the MenACWY meningococcal vaccine as a control. The CDR3 nucleotides are TGTGCCAGCAGTTTGGGACTGATCACTGAAGCTTTCTTT. Translating it yields CASSLGLITEAFF.